This T cell receptor beta chain was captured by sequencing in a study of molecular identifiers for immune sequencing clone quantification. Sorting defined naive CD8 T cells as CD8+CD4-CCR7+CD45RA+. The V gene's germline CDR1 is DFQATT and CDR2 SNEGSKA (reference sequence). This CDR3 is 14 amino acids long. Deletions cut 5 bases from V and 6 bases from J, with 17 bases between. Listed TCR primers, together with previously described methods, were used for the bulk TCR libraries. TCRdb fed the PCR reads into MiXCR, producing one record per CDR3 protein. The sample shows approximately 550,000 distinct CDR3 sequences, about a quarter of them seen only once.

This chain joins TRBV20-1 and TRBJ1-5; tentatively, D is TRBD1 (5 bases). This sequence originates from a human donor in good health. Some libraries in this study had Jurkat cell RNA spiked in. Sequenced material: naive CD8+ T cells from blood, with Jurkat cell RNA spiked in. Subset noted: FACS-sorted CD8+CD4-CCR7+CD45RA+ naive T cells. The CDR3 DNA sequence: TGCAGTGCTCCCCAGGGAGGGGCGGGTCAGCCCCAGCATTTT. It encodes CSAPQGGAGQPQHF.